What follows are 27 T cell receptor beta chains derived from one specimen sequenced in a study of vaccination and CD4 T cells after COVID-19. Sequenced with the Oncomine TCR Beta short-read assay was DNA taken from cultured CD4+ T cells. MiXCR, run by TCRdb on the PCR reads, gives a single entry per CDR3 protein. The sample has 8,000 to 9,000 distinct CDR3 sequences, roughly 52% seen once. Antigens of these TCRs are unknown. Treatment: roughly 10-day PBMC culture with coronavirus spike peptide pools or control peptides (ViraFEST assay). Prior to the COVID-19 pandemic (2011-2018), the unexposed donor's CD4+ T cells were collected. Sequences were obtained from CD4+ T cells from blood, cultured in vitro. The source is a human donor in good health.

The rearrangement joins TRBV27 to TRBJ2-6, with D uncertain. CDR3 size: 13 residues. V lost 6 bases and J lost 0, with 3 bases in between. Germline V gene data show CDR1 as MNHEY and CDR2 as SMNVEV (reference sequence). CDR3 residues: CASRLSGANVLTF. In DNA, the CDR3 is TGTGCCAGCAGGCTCTCTGGGGCCAACGTCCTGACTTTC.

The J gene is TRBJ1-2, the V gene TRBV7-2, with TRBD1 matching over 7 bases. Germline lookup yields CDR1 SGHTA and CDR2 FQGNSA. The CDR3 is made up of 14 amino acids. J lost 2 bases, V lost 4 bases, and 4 bases had no gene match. The CDR3 protein is CASSSRTGNYGYTF. The CDR3 DNA follows: TGTGCCAGCAGCTCCCGGACAGGCAACTATGGCTACACCTTC.

The chain links TRBV6-1 to TRBJ2-7; 9 bases fit TRBD1. CDR3 length: 15 residues. Germline CDR1 and CDR2: MNHNS and SASEGT. V lost 6 bases, J lost 4 bases, and 10 bases stayed unmatched. CDR3 amino acids: CASRQNRGRRYEQYF. The CDR3 DNA is TGTGCCAGCAGACAGAACAGGGGGCGCCGATACGAGCAGTACTTC.

The chain couples TRBV7-9 to TRBJ2-7; tentatively, D is TRBD1 (5 bases). Germline V CDR1 and CDR2: SEHNR, FQNEAQ (reference sequence). The V and J ends lost 4 bases and 0 bases respectively, with 16 bases between them. CDR3 length: 16 residues. Written as DNA, the CDR3 is TGTGCCAGCAGCTCATGGGGCGGTCAGAGCTCCTACGAGCAGTACTTC. As protein: CASSSWGGQSSYEQYF.

V usage is TRBV7-8 and J usage is TRBJ2-1, with D unresolved. Trimming removed 7 bases from V and 8 bases from J, with 9 bases in between. CDR3 length: 11 amino acids. Per the germline V gene, CDR1 is SGHVS and CDR2 is FQNEAQ. The CDR3 nucleotides read TGTGCCAGCAACGAGCCCCATGAGCAGTTCTTC. This sequence encodes CASNEPHEQFF. Full variable domain (remainder filled in from reference TRBV7-8 and TRBJ2-1): GAGVSQSPRYKVAKRGQDVALRCDPISGHVSLFWYQQALGQGPEFLTYFQNEAQLDKSGLPSDRFFAERPEGSVSTLKIQRTQQEDSAVYLCASNEPHEQFFGPGTRLTVL.

The rearrangement links TRBV21-1 to TRBJ1-2; TRBD1, the table's D call, was not compared with the DNA. TRBV21-1 is a pseudogene. The CDR3 runs 16 residues. Here the CDR3 reads CASSKEARDRVYGYTF. The CDR3 DNA is TGTGCCAGCAGCAAAGAGGCCCGGGACCGAGTCTATGGCTACACCTTC.

The chain uses TRBV20-1 and TRBJ1-2, with TRBD1 matching over 7 bases. With 4 bases clipped from V and 1 base from J, the junction kept 6 bases outside the gene matches. There are 14 residues in the CDR3. From germline, CDR1 is DFQATT and CDR2 SNEGSKA (reference sequence). CDR3 protein: CSATLTGSNYGYTF. The CDR3 DNA is TGCAGTGCTACTTTGACAGGGAGTAACTATGGCTACACCTTC.

This clonotype came up a few times. The chain carries TRBV6-1 and TRBJ1-2, with D possibly being TRBD1 (6 bases). Germline V gives CDR1 MNHNS, CDR2 SASEGT. The CDR3 totals 13 residues. V shed 0 bases and J shed 9 bases, with 11 bases lying between them. The CDR3 sequence: CASSEAIGGRYTF. Written as DNA, the CDR3 is TGTGCCAGCAGTGAAGCGATTGGGGGGCGCTACACCTTC.

This clonotype has a single count. V and J are TRBV10-3 and TRBJ1-2; the match to TRBD1 covers 7 bases. Germline V gene sequence: CDR1 ENHRY, CDR2 SYGVKD. Germline trimming cut 2 bases from V and 1 base from J; bases unmatched to any gene: 10. This CDR3 is 17 amino acids long. This chain's CDR3 is CAISEGRDRVFNYGYTF. The DNA of the CDR3 is TGTGCCATCAGTGAGGGGAGAGACAGGGTCTTTAACTATGGCTACACCTTC.

There are a few counts of this clonotype. The chain has TRBV5-1 and TRBJ1-1; 8 positions match TRBD1. The CDR3 loop spans 17 amino acids. Germline V gives CDR1 SGHRS, CDR2 YFSETQ. V lost 0 bases to trimming and J lost 6 bases; unmatched junction nucleotides: 13. CDR3 loop: CASSLDWTGSIRPEAFF. CDR3 DNA sequence: TGCGCCAGCAGCTTGGATTGGACAGGGTCAATTCGCCCTGAAGCTTTCTTT.

This clonotype occurred once. This sequence joins TRBV2 and TRBJ2-1; 8 nucleotides agree with TRBD2. Germline lookup yields CDR1 SNHLY and CDR2 FYNNEI. This CDR3 spans 12 amino acids. J lost 6 bases, V lost 8 bases, and 3 bases had no gene match. CDR3 in DNA: TGTGCCAGCCGGACTAGCACCAATGAGCAGTTCTTC. This gives the protein CASRTSTNEQFF.

The chain has TRBV11-3 and TRBJ2-3; D might be TRBD2 (5 bases). V gave up 2 bases and J gave up 1 base, with 7 bases separating them. The CDR3 sequence is 14 residues long. The germline gives CDR1 SGHNT, CDR2 YENEEA. CDR3 sequence (DNA): TGTGCCAGCAGCTTATCCGGGGGCACAGATACGCAGTATTTT. Its protein product is CASSLSGGTDTQYF.

This clonotype was seen more than once but under ten times. J is TRBJ1-2 and V is TRBV19, with a tentative D call TRBD1 (6 bases). This CDR3 contains 15 residues. Trimming removed 3 bases at V and 2 bases at J, with 13 bases between. Germline V gene sequence: CDR1 LNHDA, CDR2 SQIVND (reference sequence). The CDR3 sequence: CASSITGSTNYGYTF. The DNA of the CDR3 is TGTGCCAGTAGTATCACAGGGAGTACCAACTATGGCTACACCTTC. Together with reference TRBV19 and TRBJ1-2, the CDR3 gives the full variable domain: DGGITQSPKYLFRKEGQNVTLSCEQNLNHDAMYWYRQDPGQGLRLIYYSQIVNDFQKGDIAEGYSVSREKKESFPLTVTSAQKNPTAFYLCASSITGSTNYGYTFGSGTRLTVV.

The rearrangement uses TRBV6-1 and TRBJ1-5; 8 positions match TRBD1. Germline V lookup: CDR1 MNHNS, CDR2 SASEGT. V dropped 4 bases and J dropped 9; count of bases not matched to a gene: 5. The CDR3 covers 13 residues. CDR3 coding DNA: TGTGCCAGCAGTGGGCGACAGGGGCGGCCCCAGCATTTT. The encoded protein is CASSGRQGRPQHF.

In this sample, this clonotype turned up a few times. This chain uses TRBV20-1 with TRBJ2-5; D perhaps matches TRBD2 (5 bases). The length of the CDR3 is 13 residues. The V end lost 6 bases, the J end lost 5 bases, and 16 bases lay between the germline ends. Germline CDR1 DFQATT, CDR2 SNEGSKA (reference sequence). CDR3 DNA sequence: TGCAGTGCCCCCCCACGGGGTCGGGAGACCCAGTACTTC. It is translated as CSAPPRGRETQYF.

J is TRBJ2-3 and V is TRBV20-1, with TRBD2 matching over 8 bases. Trimming cost V 6 bases and J 9 bases; bases outside gene matches: 17. Germline V gives CDR1 DFQATT, CDR2 SNEGSKA (reference sequence). This CDR3 comprises 15 residues. The CDR3 loop is CSALSASGSKGTQYF. The CDR3 coding sequence is TGCAGTGCCCTCTCGGCTAGCGGGTCGAAGGGGACGCAGTATTTT.

In this sample, this clonotype turned up a few times. This rearrangement joins TRBV7-2 to TRBJ1-6, with D possibly TRBD1 on 5 matching bases. Trimming removed 1 base from V and 8 bases from J, with 12 bases in between. Per the germline V gene, CDR1 is SGHTA and CDR2 is FQGNSA. This CDR3 region has 15 residues. CDR3 DNA: TGTGCCAGCAGCTTAGGGGGACGTCAATATTCACCCCTCCACTTT. This gives the protein CASSLGGRQYSPLHF.

The genes are TRBV10-3 and TRBJ2-7; D unclear. CDR1 and CDR2 (germline): ENHRY, SYGVKD. The CDR3 has 16 residues. The germline V and J ends were trimmed by 0 bases and 1 base, with 13 bases remaining between them. In DNA, the CDR3 is TGTGCCATCAGTGAGTCGAGATTGGCAGAATCCTACGAGCAGTACTTC. Its translation is CAISESRLAESYEQYF.

The V and J genes are TRBV2 and TRBJ1-2; maybe TRBD1 (6 bases). Germline-derived CDR1 and CDR2 are SNHLY and FYNNEI. V was pared by 8 bases and J by 4 bases, with 14 bases between. CDR3 length: 13 residues. The chain's CDR3 is CASFRQAVYGYTF. The CDR3 DNA is TGTGCCAGCTTCAGACAGGCGGTCTATGGCTACACCTTC.

The chain is built from TRBV27 and TRBJ1-2; maybe TRBD1 (5 bases). Looked up from germline, CDR1 is MNHEY and CDR2 is SMNVEV (reference sequence). Trimming removed 4 bases from V and 3 bases from J, with 12 bases in between. The CDR3 spans 14 residues. The CDR3 DNA is TGTGCCAGCAGTTCAAACCAGGGATACTATGGCTACACCTTC. Protein product: CASSSNQGYYGYTF.

J is TRBJ1-2 and V is TRBV5-1, with D uncertain. The CDR3 consists of 14 residues. Germline-derived CDR1 and CDR2 are SGHRS and YFSETQ. With 4 bases removed from V and 8 bases from J, the gap between germline ends came to 18 bases. The CDR3 coding sequence is TGCGCCAGCAGCCCAAGGACCGATTCAAGGGGCTACACCTTC. It is translated as CASSPRTDSRGYTF.

The chain is built from TRBV5-1 and TRBJ2-3; D is unclear. V was clipped by 2 bases and J by 2 bases, with 9 bases between them. This CDR3 contains 14 residues. Germline loops: CDR1 SGHRS, CDR2 YFSETQ. The CDR3 is CASSLRVSTDTQYF. CDR3 in DNA: TGCGCCAGCAGCTTACGGGTATCCACAGATACGCAGTATTTT.

This clonotype was seen a few times. The gene calls are TRBV24-1 and TRBJ1-1; D call uncertain. The germline V and J ends were trimmed by 8 bases and 3 bases, with 24 bases remaining between them. This CDR3 is 17 amino acids long. CDR1 and CDR2 (germline): KGHDR, SFDVKD. CDR3 nucleotides: TGTGCCACCAAAGAATTTAGCACAAGGGCTGAAGACACTGAAGCTTTCTTT. Translating gives CATKEFSTRAEDTEAFF.

The rearrangement joins TRBV2 to TRBJ1-1; no clear D. This CDR3 is 13 amino acids long. Germline V gene lookup returns CDR1 SNHLY and CDR2 FYNNEI. V was clipped by 1 base and J by 4 bases, with 7 bases between them. CDR3 nucleotides: TGTGCCAGCAGTGAAGGGGCCGTCACTGAAGCTTTCTTT. Translated: CASSEGAVTEAFF.

This clonotype occurred once. The V call is TRBV5-1, the J call TRBJ1-5; a possible D gene is TRBD1 (6 bases). V lost 1 base, J lost 3 bases, and 11 bases lay in between. There are 15 residues in the CDR3. The germline V gene encodes CDR1 SGHRS and CDR2 YFSETQ. CDR3 sequence (DNA): TGCGCCAGCAGCTTGTCTGGGGGCCCCAATCAGCCCCAGCATTTT. Its protein product is CASSLSGGPNQPQHF.

The sample holds a few counts of this clonotype. V is TRBV7-2 and J is TRBJ2-1; D ambiguous. Per germline, CDR1 SGHTA and CDR2 FQGNSA. Trimming removed 2 bases from V and 6 bases from J, with 8 bases in between. There are 13 residues in the CDR3. The DNA of the CDR3 is TGTGCCAGCAGCTTACGGCCTAGCAATGAGCAGTTCTTC. It translates to CASSLRPSNEQFF.

This clonotype was recorded a few times. The CDR3 DNA sequence: TGCAGTGCTAGCGAACGACAGTCTAACTATGGCTACACCTTC. The encoded protein is CSASERQSNYGYTF. The V gene is TRBV20-1, the J gene TRBJ1-2; maybe TRBD1 (5 bases). The germline V gene has CDR1 DFQATT and CDR2 SNEGSKA (reference sequence). The CDR3 sequence is 14 residues long. The V gene lost 3 bases and the J gene lost 0 bases, with 11 bases spanning the gap.